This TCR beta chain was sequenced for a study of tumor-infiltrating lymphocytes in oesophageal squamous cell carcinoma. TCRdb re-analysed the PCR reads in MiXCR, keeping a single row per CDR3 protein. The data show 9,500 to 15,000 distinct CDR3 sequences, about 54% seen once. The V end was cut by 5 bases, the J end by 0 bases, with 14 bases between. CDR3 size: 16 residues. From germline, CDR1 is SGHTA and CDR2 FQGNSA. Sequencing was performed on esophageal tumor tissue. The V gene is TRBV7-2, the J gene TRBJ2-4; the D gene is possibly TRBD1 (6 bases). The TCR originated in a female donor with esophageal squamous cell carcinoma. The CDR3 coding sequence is TGTGCCAGCAGCCTTAACAGGGCGGTAGCCAAAAACATTCAGTACTTC. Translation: CASSLNRAVAKNIQYF.